These T cell receptor beta chains were read from a single sample in a study of patients and donors after allogeneic stem cell transplantation. TCRdb re-called the RT-PCR reads through MiXCR, storing one row per CDR3 protein. The profile shows 45,000 to 65,000 distinct CDR3 sequences, 13% of them singletons. Source material: blood, either unsorted or a sorted T cell fraction (not recorded which). Receptors were obtained from a human donor who was either an allogeneic HSCT recipient or a stem cell or donor lymphocyte infusion donor (not recorded which). It is not recorded whose cells these are; they may come from a transplant donor. The CDR3 runs from the conserved cysteine through the conserved F or W.

len: 15; v_gene: TRBV5-1; j_gene: TRBJ1-4; CDR3aa: CASSLLGTNNEKLFF
len: 13; v_gene: TRBV14; j_gene: TRBJ2-2; CDR3aa: CASSQGVSGELFF
len: 12; v_gene: TRBV12-3/TRBV12-4; j_gene: TRBJ2-1; CDR3aa: CASSIGVGEQFF
len: 15; v_gene: TRBV20-1; j_gene: TRBJ2-2; CDR3aa: CSASLATHLTGELFF
len: 16; v_gene: TRBV7-9; j_gene: TRBJ2-4; CDR3aa: CASSPTPTSGMNIQYF
len: 15; v_gene: TRBV2; j_gene: TRBJ2-5; CDR3aa: CASSEISGGQETQYF
len: 15; v_gene: TRBV7-9; j_gene: TRBJ2-2; CDR3aa: CASSPPDRDTGELFF
len: 16; v_gene: TRBV12-3/TRBV12-4; j_gene: TRBJ1-2; CDR3aa: CASGSYRGPTSYGYTF
len: 12; v_gene: TRBV14; j_gene: TRBJ1-5; CDR3aa: CASSPLGGPQHF
len: 15; v_gene: TRBV7-9; j_gene: TRBJ2-1; CDR3aa: CASSLTAGNYNEQFF
len: 16; v_gene: TRBV20-1; j_gene: TRBJ1-1; CDR3aa: CSARMARGGLNTEAFF
len: 14; v_gene: TRBV5-1; j_gene: TRBJ2-2; CDR3aa: CASSWSADTGELFF
len: 17; v_gene: TRBV5-1; j_gene: TRBJ2-3; CDR3aa: CASSLDGLAGEADTQYF
len: 18; v_gene: TRBV6-5; j_gene: TRBJ1-5; CDR3aa: CASSYANPGQSPRWPQHF
len: 13; v_gene: TRBV7-6; j_gene: TRBJ1-2; CDR3aa: CASSPGPQTGYTF
len: 18; v_gene: TRBV7-6; j_gene: TRBJ1-4; CDR3aa: CASSLDFMGPTGNEKLFF
len: 15; v_gene: TRBV20-1; j_gene: TRBJ2-2; CDR3aa: CSARAGLSNTGELFF
len: 16; v_gene: TRBV27; j_gene: TRBJ1-1; CDR3aa: CASSSGTGVWDTEAFF
len: 15; v_gene: TRBV7-2; j_gene: TRBJ1-2; CDR3aa: CASSPQGAPNYGYTF
len: 15; v_gene: TRBV5-5; j_gene: TRBJ1-1; CDR3aa: CASSLVSLVNTEAFF
len: 16; v_gene: TRBV5-6; j_gene: TRBJ2-1; CDR3aa: CASSLASWAGGNEQFF
len: 13; v_gene: TRBV12-3/TRBV12-4; j_gene: TRBJ2-3; CDR3aa: CASSFDRADTQYF
len: 14; v_gene: TRBV24-1; j_gene: TRBJ2-5; CDR3aa: CATEGLAVQETQYF
len: 16; v_gene: TRBV29-1; j_gene: TRBJ2-2; CDR3aa: CSVEDPRGHDTGELFF
len: 15; v_gene: TRBV7-2; j_gene: TRBJ2-2; CDR3aa: CASSLWRGNTGELFF
len: 13; v_gene: TRBV3-1; j_gene: TRBJ2-1; CDR3aa: CASSHKGGDEQFF
len: 13; v_gene: TRBV20-1; j_gene: TRBJ1-1; CDR3aa: CSARVEGDTEAFF
len: 14; v_gene: TRBV10-3; j_gene: TRBJ2-7; CDR3aa: CAISGGDSFYEQYF
len: 14; v_gene: TRBV27; j_gene: TRBJ2-1; CDR3aa: CATTRGLSSNEQFF
len: 15; v_gene: TRBV12-3/TRBV12-4; j_gene: TRBJ2-7; CDR3aa: CASRSLAGGHSEQYF
len: 16; v_gene: TRBV5-6; j_gene: TRBJ2-3; CDR3aa: CASSLGRERGTDTQYF
len: 14; v_gene: TRBV4-2; j_gene: TRBJ2-1; CDR3aa: CASSPQMSRTEQFF
len: 14; v_gene: TRBV7-2; j_gene: TRBJ1-1; CDR3aa: CASSVQGSGTEAFF
len: 14; v_gene: TRBV10-3; j_gene: TRBJ2-3; CDR3aa: CAIKGTSDSDTQYF
len: 13; v_gene: TRBV6-5; j_gene: TRBJ2-1; CDR3aa: CASSPDWLEKQFF
len: 13; v_gene: TRBV6-1; j_gene: TRBJ2-7; CDR3aa: CASSDDNSYEQYF
len: 16; v_gene: TRBV11-2; j_gene: TRBJ1-6; CDR3aa: CASSLEGDHYNSPLHF
len: 13; v_gene: TRBV20-1; j_gene: TRBJ2-2; CDR3aa: CSAIFGVTGELFF
len: 16; v_gene: TRBV5-1; j_gene: TRBJ2-7; CDR3aa: CASSFGRRDGFYEQYF
len: 15; v_gene: TRBV7-9; j_gene: TRBJ1-1; CDR3aa: CASSLHGVGNTEAFF
len: 12; v_gene: TRBV20-1; j_gene: TRBJ1-1; CDR3aa: CSARDLWAEAFF
len: 12; v_gene: TRBV25-1; j_gene: TRBJ2-1; CDR3aa: CASSWPGNEQFF
len: 12; v_gene: TRBV7-9; j_gene: TRBJ2-3; CDR3aa: CASSLEADTQYF
len: 16; v_gene: TRBV30; j_gene: TRBJ1-5; CDR3aa: CAWSPGTPYSNQPQHF
len: 15; v_gene: TRBV19; j_gene: TRBJ2-7; CDR3aa: CASSIEGRQSYEQYF
len: 12; v_gene: TRBV5-1; j_gene: TRBJ2-5; CDR3aa: CASSPGVETQYF
len: 14; v_gene: TRBV7-9; j_gene: TRBJ1-2; CDR3aa: CASVPGGSVYGYTF
len: 16; v_gene: TRBV11-3; j_gene: TRBJ2-1; CDR3aa: CASSPRTSGTTSEQFF
len: 13; v_gene: TRBV6-1; j_gene: TRBJ1-2; CDR3aa: CASSDGGGYGYTF
len: 16; v_gene: TRBV12-3/TRBV12-4; j_gene: TRBJ2-7; CDR3aa: CASSPLTSGRGPERYF
len: 13; v_gene: TRBV20-1; j_gene: TRBJ1-2; CDR3aa: CSAIAGSYYGYTF
len: 15; v_gene: TRBV11-2; j_gene: TRBJ2-2; CDR3aa: CASSLVTGYTGELFF
len: 14; v_gene: TRBV5-1; j_gene: TRBJ1-5; CDR3aa: CASSYLGEDQPQHF
len: 16; v_gene: TRBV5-6; j_gene: TRBJ2-5; CDR3aa: CASSLGERVYQETQYF
len: 16; v_gene: TRBV9; j_gene: TRBJ2-3; CDR3aa: CASSAAEGGVTDTQYF